This is a list of T cell receptor beta chains from one sample in a study of T cell responses to AZD1222 COVID-19 vaccine. TCRdb keeps only in-frame clones here, not all; method: immunoSEQ multiplex PCR. Altogether roughly 140,000 clones are present, 85% to 95% being singletons, with the ten largest covering around 10%. The source was peripheral blood, collected 28 days after the second AZD1222 dose. Receptor source: an adult who received the AZD1222 COVID-19 vaccine. CDR3s leave out the opening cysteine and the closing phenylalanine or tryptophan. Each record gives: V gene, J gene, CDR3 protein.

TRBV20-1	TRBJ2-5	SATGQKTQY
TRBV14	TRBJ2-1	ASSQVVSSSSYNEQF
TRBV5-8	TRBJ1-3	ASSPLGNTIY
TRBV2	TRBJ2-5	ASSQGLAGEQETQY
TRBV11-2	TRBJ1-2	ASSLGVNYGYT
TRBV19	TRBJ1-5	ASSIGQGANQPQH
TRBV4-1	TRBJ2-2	ASGTLNTGELF
TRBV7-3	TRBJ1-2	ASSPRANYGYT
TRBV6-5	TRBJ1-5	ASSLGGGGNQPQH
TRBV7-3	TRBJ1-4	ASSLEGPPGEKLF
TRBV12-3/TRBV12-4	TRBJ1-1	ASSSGGWTEAF
TRBV12-3/TRBV12-4	TRBJ1-2	ASSFSRNDGYT
TRBV3-1/TRBV3-2	TRBJ1-4	ASSTRDRGEKLF
TRBV5-1	TRBJ1-1	ASSREGPKENTEAF
TRBV10-1	TRBJ1-1	ASSESIGGTEAF
TRBV12-3/TRBV12-4	TRBJ2-7	ASRPHLGEQY
TRBV7-9	TRBJ1-5	ASSLINQPQH
TRBV28	TRBJ1-5	ASSRAGTGNQPQH
TRBV5-1	TRBJ1-2	ASSLGPTTDYGYT
TRBV9	TRBJ1-2	ASSARSGGYT
TRBV9	TRBJ2-1	ASSVGQGAYEQF
TRBV4-3	TRBJ2-1	ASSSPGQGASNSYNEQF
TRBV3-1/TRBV3-2	TRBJ1-5	ASSPGTAWSNQPQH
TRBV28	TRBJ1-1	ASSDTGGVSEAF
TRBV2	TRBJ2-5	ASLKEGSGAQY